The sequence of this T cell receptor beta chain was determined in a study of preoperative IRX-2 immunotherapy in early breast cancer. The CDR3 consists of 11 residues. The V end lost 6 bases, the J end lost 8 bases, and 10 bases lay between the germline ends. The germline V gene encodes CDR1 MRHNA and CDR2 SNTAGT. This table comes from immunoSEQ multiplex PCR, and its TCRdb copy is limited to in-frame clones, with some not included. Here the sample spans roughly 99,000 clones, 86% being singletons. Documented treatment: preoperative locoregional IRX-2 cytokine immunotherapy. Samples came from a phase Ib trial of preoperative locoregional IRX-2 cytokine immunotherapy.

The genes are TRBV6-4 and TRBJ1-1; tentative D call: TRBD1 (6 bases). This clonotype was sampled from a human donor with breast cancer. The specimen comprised tumor tissue, sampled after IRX-2 immunotherapy. CDR3 bases: TGTGCCAGCAGAAACAGGGACGAAGCTTTCTTT. It is translated as CASRNRDEAFF.